The 11 T cell receptor beta chains below all came from one sample that was sequenced in a study of T cells expressing NK-cell markers. TCRdb re-called the 5' RACE reads, yielding one record per CDR3 amino acid sequence without DNA. The sample table sets out a few hundred thousand distinct CDR3 sequences. The sample comprised blood T cells: a sorted CD56 or NKG2C T cell subset, CD4+ or CD8+ T cells, or bulk PBMC T cells (not recorded which). The receptors were gathered from a young man in good health.

The V and J genes are TRBV7-9 and TRBJ2-1; TCRdb designates TRBD2, a call that cannot be tested without DNA. CDR3 length equals 16 residues. Germline CDR1 SEHNR, CDR2 FQNEAQ (reference sequence). The CDR3 sequence is CASSDNPGLALYEQFF.

The V and J genes are TRBV25-1 and TRBJ1-1. CDR1 and CDR2 from the germline V gene are MGHDK and SYGVNS. There are 15 residues in the CDR3. CDR3 loop: CASSEYGAVNTEAFF.

This chain uses TRBV7-9 with TRBJ2-1. CDR1 is SEHNR and CDR2 is FQNEAQ in the germline V gene (reference sequence). The CDR3 has 13 amino acids. CDR3 protein: CASNGLQYNEQFF.

J is TRBJ2-3 and V is TRBV7-9; TCRdb reports TRBD2, a call that lacks DNA to check it against. The CDR3 sequence is 15 residues long. Germline CDR1 and CDR2: SEHNR and FQNEAQ (reference sequence). CDR3 sequence reads: CASSKLVGVSDTQYF.

The CDR3 loop is CASSQGTSGRVYQETQYF. This sequence joins TRBV4-1 and TRBJ2-5; the D call from TCRdb, TRBD2, cannot be confirmed without DNA. The CDR3 has 18 amino acids. The V gene's germline CDR1 is MGHRA and CDR2 YSYEKL.

The chain uses TRBV5-1 and TRBJ2-2; the TCRdb D gene call, TRBD1, has no DNA to confirm it. Germline CDR1 SGHRS, CDR2 YFSETQ. The CDR3 runs 15 residues. The CDR3: CASSLDQGWAGELFF.

The rearrangement joins TRBV5-1 to TRBJ2-1; TCRdb designates TRBD2, a call that cannot be tested without DNA. The CDR3 is made up of 18 amino acids. The V gene's germline CDR1 is SGHRS and CDR2 YFSETQ. The CDR3 sequence: CASSLVLSGSRTYNEQFF.

The J gene is TRBJ2-4, the V gene TRBV5-1. CDR3 length equals 16 residues. The germline V gene has CDR1 SGHRS and CDR2 YFSETQ. The CDR3 is CASSLEVNTAKNIQYF.

The rearrangement links TRBV3-1 to TRBJ1-3. Germline V gene data show CDR1 as LGHDT and CDR2 as YNNKEL (reference sequence). This CDR3 is built from 17 residues. The CDR3 protein is CASSRVTGALSGNTIYF.

The chain has TRBV4-1 and TRBJ2-3; TCRdb designates TRBD2, a call that cannot be tested without DNA. The germline V gene has CDR1 MGHRA and CDR2 YSYEKL. The CDR3 has 17 amino acids. The CDR3 protein is CASSQSGGADATDTQYF.

The V gene is TRBV7-2, the J gene TRBJ2-3. Germline assignment: CDR1 SGHTA and CDR2 FQGNSA. The CDR3 runs 14 residues. This CDR3 is CASSFQSLTDTQYF.